This T cell receptor (beta chain) derives from a study of blood T cell repertoires in COVID-19. Germline V gene data show CDR1 as GTSNPN and CDR2 as SVGIG (reference sequence). The CDR3 is 14 amino acids. V lost 6 bases and J 11 bases, leaving 20 bases between the germline ends. This clone was seen only a few times. The assay was immunoSEQ multiplex PCR, and TCRdb's table has in-frame clones only and misses some. The sample contains about 63,000 clones, 80% to 90% of which appear only once. The rearrangement links TRBV30 to TRBJ1-6, with D maybe TRBD1 (6 bases). Source material: peripheral blood. This clonotype was sampled from a human donor in a cohort sampled during active COVID-19. CDR3 residues: CACARQGNLTPLHF. For the CDR3, the DNA is TGTGCCTGCGCAAGGCAGGGGAACCTGACACCCCTCCACTTT.